This T cell receptor beta chain was retrieved from a study of blood T cell repertoires in COVID-19. This clone has only a few counts. The CDR3 contains 15 residues. Trimming took 1 base from V and 3 from J, leaving 12 bases between them. CDR1 and CDR2 (germline): LGHDT, YNNKEL (reference sequence). Using immunoSEQ multiplex PCR, the repertoire was profiled, and TCRdb retains in-frame clones only, with some absent. Among some 150,000 clones listed, about 80% were seen once. Sequencing input: peripheral blood. The chain recombines TRBV3-1 (or the pseudogene TRBV3-2) with TRBJ1-2; the D gene is possibly TRBD1 (6 bases). The TCR comes from a woman in her fifties or sixties with acute or convalescent COVID-19. CDR3 DNA sequence: TGTGCCAGCAGCCAAGCGGCACAGGGCCACTATGGCTACACCTTC. It yields the protein CASSQAAQGHYGYTF.